This T cell receptor (beta chain) comes out of a study of tissue T cells after allogeneic stem cell transplantation. Overall study results and limits: Only a limited share of tissue TCRs appeared in blood or spleen. Across patients, clones rarely overlapped, yet motif clusters were shared tissue-specifically. TCR repertoires tracked anatomic similarity, regardless of disease or transplant status.

Points on this clone: Its specificity is unknown. Germline and genes here are mouse. The read stops 1 residue short of the end of the CDR3; the missing end is completed from the germline J gene.

TCRbeta CDR3 was sequenced at survey depth with template counts. Measured with immunoSEQ multiplex PCR; TCRdb has only the in-frame clones, and not every one. The sample has over 15,000 clones, 60% to 75% seen once. The CDR3 runs to 16 residues. Germline V lookup: CDR1 FNHDT, CDR2 SITEND (reference sequence). Trimming at V came to 6 bases and at J to 0 bases, leaving 8 bases not matched to a gene. Material: spleen. This TCR was sampled from a female BALB/c mouse in good health. Strain haplotype (MHC): H2-d. This rearrangement joins TRBV19 to TRBJ1-5, with 8 bases lining up with TRBD1. This CDR3 reads CASTNRDRNNNQAPLF. The sequenced CDR3 bases are TGTGCCAGCACCAATAGGGACAGGAATAACAACCAGGCTCCGCTT.